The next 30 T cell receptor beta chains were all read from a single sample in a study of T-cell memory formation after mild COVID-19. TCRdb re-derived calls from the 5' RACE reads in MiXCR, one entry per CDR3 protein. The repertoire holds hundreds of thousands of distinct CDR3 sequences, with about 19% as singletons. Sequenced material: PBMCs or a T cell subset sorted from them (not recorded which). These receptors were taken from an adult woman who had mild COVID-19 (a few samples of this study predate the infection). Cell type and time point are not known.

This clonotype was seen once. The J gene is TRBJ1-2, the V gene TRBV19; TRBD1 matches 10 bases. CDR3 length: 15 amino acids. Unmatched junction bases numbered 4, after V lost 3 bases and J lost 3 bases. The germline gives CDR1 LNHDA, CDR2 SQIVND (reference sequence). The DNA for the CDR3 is TGTGCCAGTAGTATGACGGACAGGGGGTACTATGGCTACACCTTC. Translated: CASSMTDRGYYGYTF.

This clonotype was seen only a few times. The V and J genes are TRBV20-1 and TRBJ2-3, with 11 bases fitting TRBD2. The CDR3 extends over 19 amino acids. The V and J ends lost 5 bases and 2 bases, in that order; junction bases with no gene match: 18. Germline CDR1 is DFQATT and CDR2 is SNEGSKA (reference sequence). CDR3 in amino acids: CSARGTAGGTSGLTDTQYF. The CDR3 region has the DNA TGCAGTGCTCGGGGGACCGCCGGAGGGACTAGCGGCCTCACAGATACGCAGTATTTT.

The CDR3: CAWSEGFEQYF. Here the CDR3 DNA reads TGTGCCTGGAGTGAAGGGTTCGAGCAGTACTTC. The chain uses TRBV30 and TRBJ2-7, with no clear D. Trimming stripped 1 base from V and 6 bases from J, with 7 bases between. Germline assignment: CDR1 GTSNPN and CDR2 SVGIG (reference sequence). The CDR3 covers 11 residues.

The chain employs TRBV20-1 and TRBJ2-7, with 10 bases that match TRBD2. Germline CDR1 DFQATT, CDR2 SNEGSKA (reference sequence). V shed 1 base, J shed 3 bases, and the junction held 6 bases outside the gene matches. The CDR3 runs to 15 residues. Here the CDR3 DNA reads TGCAGTGCTAGAGCGATTAGCGGGGGGAACTACGAGCAGTACTTC. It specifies CSARAISGGNYEQYF.

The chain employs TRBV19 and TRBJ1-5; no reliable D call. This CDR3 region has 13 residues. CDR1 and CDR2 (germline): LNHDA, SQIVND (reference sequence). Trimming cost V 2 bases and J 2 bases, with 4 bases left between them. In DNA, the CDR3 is TGTGCCAGTAGTATACAGCGCAATCAGCCCCAGCATTTT. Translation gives CASSIQRNQPQHF.

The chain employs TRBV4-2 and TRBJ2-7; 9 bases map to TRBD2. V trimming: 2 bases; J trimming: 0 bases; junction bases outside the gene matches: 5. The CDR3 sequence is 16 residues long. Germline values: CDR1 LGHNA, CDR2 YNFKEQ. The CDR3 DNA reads TGTGCCAGCAGCCAATCCTCTAGCGGGGACTCCTACGAGCAGTACTTC. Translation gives CASSQSSSGDSYEQYF.

The CDR3 region is CSVDWPQETQYF. CDR3 nucleotide sequence: TGCAGCGTTGATTGGCCTCAAGAGACCCAGTACTTC. This chain joins TRBV29-1 and TRBJ2-5; D unclear. This CDR3 is 12 amino acids long. CDR1 is SQVTM, CDR2 ANQGSEA, per germline. V lost 3 bases and J 2 bases, leaving 7 bases between the germline ends.

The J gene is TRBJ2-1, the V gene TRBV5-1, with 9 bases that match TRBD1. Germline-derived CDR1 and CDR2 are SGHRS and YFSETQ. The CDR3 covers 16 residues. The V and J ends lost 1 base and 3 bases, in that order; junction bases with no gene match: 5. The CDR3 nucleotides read TGCGCCAGCAGCTTGACAGGGGGCAAGGACTACAATGAGCAGTTCTTC. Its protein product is CASSLTGGKDYNEQFF.

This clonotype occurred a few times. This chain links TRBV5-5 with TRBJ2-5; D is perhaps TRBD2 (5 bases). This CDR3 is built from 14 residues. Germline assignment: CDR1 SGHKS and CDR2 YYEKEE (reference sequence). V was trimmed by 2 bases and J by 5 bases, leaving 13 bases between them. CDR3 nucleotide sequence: TGTGCCAGCAGCTTCTTTATACGAGGGGAGACCCAGTACTTC. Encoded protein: CASSFFIRGETQYF. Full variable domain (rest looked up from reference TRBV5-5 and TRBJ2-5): DAGVTQSPTHLIKTRGQQVTLRCSPISGHKSVSWYQQVLGQGPQFIFQYYEKEERGRGNFPDRFSARQFPNYSSELNVNALLLGDSALYLCASSFFIRGETQYFGPGTRLLVL.

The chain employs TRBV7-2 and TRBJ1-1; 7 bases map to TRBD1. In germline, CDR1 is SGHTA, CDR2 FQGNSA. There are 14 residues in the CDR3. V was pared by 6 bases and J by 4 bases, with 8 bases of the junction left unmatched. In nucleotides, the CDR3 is TGTGCCAGCAGTTCACAGGGGCCCCCCACTGAAGCTTTCTTT. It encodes CASSSQGPPTEAFF.

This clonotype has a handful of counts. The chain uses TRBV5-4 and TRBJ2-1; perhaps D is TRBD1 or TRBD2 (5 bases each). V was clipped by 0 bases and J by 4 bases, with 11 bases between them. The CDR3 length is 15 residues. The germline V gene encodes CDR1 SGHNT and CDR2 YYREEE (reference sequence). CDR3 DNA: TGTGCCAGCAGCTTGGCCGGGACCCAGTACAATGAGCAGTTCTTC. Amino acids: CASSLAGTQYNEQFF. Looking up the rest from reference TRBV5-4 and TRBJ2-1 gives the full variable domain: ETGVTQSPTHLIKTRGQQVTLRCSSQSGHNTVSWYQQALGQGPQFIFQYYREEENGRGNFPPRFSGLQFPNYSSELNVNALELDDSALYLCASSLAGTQYNEQFFGPGTRLTVL.

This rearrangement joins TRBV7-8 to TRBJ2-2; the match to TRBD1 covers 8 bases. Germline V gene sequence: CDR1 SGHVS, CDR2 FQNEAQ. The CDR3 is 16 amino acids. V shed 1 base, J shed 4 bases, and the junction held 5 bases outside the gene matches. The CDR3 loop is CASSLGGQGITGELFF. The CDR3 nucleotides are TGTGCCAGCAGCTTAGGAGGACAGGGTATCACCGGGGAGCTGTTTTTT.

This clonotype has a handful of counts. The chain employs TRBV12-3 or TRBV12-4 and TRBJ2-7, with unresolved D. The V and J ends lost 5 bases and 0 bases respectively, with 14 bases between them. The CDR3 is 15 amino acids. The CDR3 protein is CASSPQAVGSYEQYF. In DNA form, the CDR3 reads TGTGCCAGCAGTCCTCAGGCCGTAGGCTCCTACGAGCAGTACTTC.

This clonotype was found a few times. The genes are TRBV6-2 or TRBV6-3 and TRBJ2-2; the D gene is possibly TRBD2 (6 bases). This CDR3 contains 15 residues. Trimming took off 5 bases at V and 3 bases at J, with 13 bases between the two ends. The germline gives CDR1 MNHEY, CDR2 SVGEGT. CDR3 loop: CASSTRGLYTGELFF. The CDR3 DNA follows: TGTGCCAGCAGTACCCGGGGACTTTACACCGGGGAGCTGTTTTTT.

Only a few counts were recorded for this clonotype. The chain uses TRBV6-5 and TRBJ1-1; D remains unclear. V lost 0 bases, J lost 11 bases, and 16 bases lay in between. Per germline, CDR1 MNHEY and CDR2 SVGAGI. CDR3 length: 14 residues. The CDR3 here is CASSYSTGSAGAFF. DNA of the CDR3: TGTGCCAGCAGTTACTCGACGGGATCAGCGGGGGCTTTCTTT.

CDR3 DNA sequence: TGCAGCGTTAGTAGATGGGGGAGGCAGAACACTGAAGCTTTCTTT. It specifies CSVSRWGRQNTEAFF. V usage is TRBV29-1 and J usage is TRBJ1-1; possible D gene TRBD1, 5 bases. This CDR3 has 15 amino acids. The V end was cut by 5 bases, the J end by 1 base, with 17 bases between. Germline V gene data show CDR1 as SQVTM and CDR2 as ANQGSEA.

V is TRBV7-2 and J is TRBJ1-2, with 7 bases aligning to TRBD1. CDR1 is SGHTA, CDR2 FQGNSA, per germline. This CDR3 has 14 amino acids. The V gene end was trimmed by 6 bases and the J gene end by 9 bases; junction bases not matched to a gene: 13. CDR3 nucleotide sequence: TGTGCCAGCAGACTAAGACAGGGCGATTTTAGCTACACCTTC. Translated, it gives CASRLRQGDFSYTF.

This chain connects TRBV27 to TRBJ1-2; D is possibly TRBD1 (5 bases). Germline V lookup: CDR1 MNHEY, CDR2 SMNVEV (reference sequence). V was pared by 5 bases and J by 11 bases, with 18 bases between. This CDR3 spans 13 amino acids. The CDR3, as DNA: TGTGCCAGCAGTCCCATCTCTCAGGGTAGTTACACCTTC. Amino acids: CASSPISQGSYTF.

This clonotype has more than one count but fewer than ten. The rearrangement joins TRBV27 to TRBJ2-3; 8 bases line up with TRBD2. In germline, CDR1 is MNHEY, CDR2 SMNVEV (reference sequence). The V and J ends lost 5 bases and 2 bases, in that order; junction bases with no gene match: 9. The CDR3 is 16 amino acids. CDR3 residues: CASSPLGLVPTDTQYF. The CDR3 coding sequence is TGTGCCAGCAGTCCACTGGGACTAGTACCCACAGATACGCAGTATTTT.

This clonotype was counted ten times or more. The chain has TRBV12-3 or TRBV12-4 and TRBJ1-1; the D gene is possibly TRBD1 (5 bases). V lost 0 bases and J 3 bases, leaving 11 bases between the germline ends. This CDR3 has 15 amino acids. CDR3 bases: TGTGCCAGCAGTTTAGCTGGGGGAGGGGACACTGAAGCTTTCTTT. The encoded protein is CASSLAGGGDTEAFF.

DNA of the CDR3: TGTGCCAGCAGCGTAGACGGCTCTGGGGCCAACGTCCTGACTTTC. This sequence encodes CASSVDGSGANVLTF. This chain links TRBV9 with TRBJ2-6, with no clear D. Trimming removed 0 bases from V and 0 bases from J, with 4 bases in between. This CDR3 contains 15 residues. CDR1 SGDLS and CDR2 YYNGEE come from the germline V gene.

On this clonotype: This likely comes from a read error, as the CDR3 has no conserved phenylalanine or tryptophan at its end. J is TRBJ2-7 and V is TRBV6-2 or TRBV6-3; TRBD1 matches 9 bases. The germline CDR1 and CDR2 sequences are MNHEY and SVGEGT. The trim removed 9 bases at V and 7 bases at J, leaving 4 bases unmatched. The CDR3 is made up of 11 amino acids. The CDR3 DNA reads TGTGCCAGTGGGACAGGGTTTGAGCAGTACCTC. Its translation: CASGTGFEQYL.

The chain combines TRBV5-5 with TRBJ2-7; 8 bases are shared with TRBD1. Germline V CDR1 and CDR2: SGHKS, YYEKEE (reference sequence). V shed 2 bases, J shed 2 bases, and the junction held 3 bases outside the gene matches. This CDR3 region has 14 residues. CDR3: CASSFGQGPYEQYF. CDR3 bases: TGTGCCAGCAGCTTTGGACAGGGACCCTACGAGCAGTACTTC.

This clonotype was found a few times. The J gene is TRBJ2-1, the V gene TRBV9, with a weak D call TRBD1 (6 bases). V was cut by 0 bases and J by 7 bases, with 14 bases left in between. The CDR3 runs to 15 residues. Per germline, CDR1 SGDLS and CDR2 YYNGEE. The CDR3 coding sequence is TGTGCCAGCAGCGTAGCTGGGGGCAGGGAAAATGAGCAGTTCTTC. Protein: CASSVAGGRENEQFF.

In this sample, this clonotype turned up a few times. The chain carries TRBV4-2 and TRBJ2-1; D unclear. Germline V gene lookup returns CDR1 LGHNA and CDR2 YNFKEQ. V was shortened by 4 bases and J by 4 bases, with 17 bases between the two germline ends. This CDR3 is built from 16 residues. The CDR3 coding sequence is TGTGCCAGCAGCCGCAAGACCCCTACGCAGTACAATGAGCAGTTCTTC. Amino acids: CASSRKTPTQYNEQFF.

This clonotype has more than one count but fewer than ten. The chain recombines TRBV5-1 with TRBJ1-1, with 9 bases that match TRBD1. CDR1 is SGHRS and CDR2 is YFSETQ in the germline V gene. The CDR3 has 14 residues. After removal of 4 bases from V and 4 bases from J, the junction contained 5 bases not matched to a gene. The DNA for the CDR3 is TGCGCCAGCAGCGCCACAGGGGGCGGCACTGAAGCTTTCTTT. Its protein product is CASSATGGGTEAFF.

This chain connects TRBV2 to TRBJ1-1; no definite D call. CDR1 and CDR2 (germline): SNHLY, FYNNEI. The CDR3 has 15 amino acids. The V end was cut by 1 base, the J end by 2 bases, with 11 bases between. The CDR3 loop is CASSEGALLNTEAFF. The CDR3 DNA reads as TGTGCCAGCAGTGAAGGGGCCCTACTAAACACTGAAGCTTTCTTT.

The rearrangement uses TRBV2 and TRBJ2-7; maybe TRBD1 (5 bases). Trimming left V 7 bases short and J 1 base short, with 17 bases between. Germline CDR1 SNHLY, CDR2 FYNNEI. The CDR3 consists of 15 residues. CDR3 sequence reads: CASKFGYDSSYEQYF. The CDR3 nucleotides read TGTGCCAGCAAGTTTGGGTATGACAGTTCCTACGAGCAGTACTTC.

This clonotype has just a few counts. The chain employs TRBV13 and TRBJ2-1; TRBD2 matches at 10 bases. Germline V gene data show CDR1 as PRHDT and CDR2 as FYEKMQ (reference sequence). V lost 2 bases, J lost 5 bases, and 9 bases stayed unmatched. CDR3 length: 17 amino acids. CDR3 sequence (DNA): TGTGCCAGCAGCTTATTCGGGAACCTAGCGGGGGACAATGAGCAGTTCTTC. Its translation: CASSLFGNLAGDNEQFF.

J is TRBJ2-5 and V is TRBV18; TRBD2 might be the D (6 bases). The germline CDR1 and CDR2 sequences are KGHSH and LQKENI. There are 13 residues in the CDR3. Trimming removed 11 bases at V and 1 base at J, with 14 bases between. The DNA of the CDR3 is TGTGCCGCCCGCGCGGGAAGCCAAGAGACCCAGTACTTC. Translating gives CAARAGSQETQYF. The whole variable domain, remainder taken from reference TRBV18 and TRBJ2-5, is NAGVMQNPRHLVRRRGQEARLRCSPMKGHSHVYWYRQLPEEGLKFMVYLQKENIIDESGMPKERFSAEFPKEGPSILRIQQVVRGDSAAYFCAARAGSQETQYFGPGTRLLVL.